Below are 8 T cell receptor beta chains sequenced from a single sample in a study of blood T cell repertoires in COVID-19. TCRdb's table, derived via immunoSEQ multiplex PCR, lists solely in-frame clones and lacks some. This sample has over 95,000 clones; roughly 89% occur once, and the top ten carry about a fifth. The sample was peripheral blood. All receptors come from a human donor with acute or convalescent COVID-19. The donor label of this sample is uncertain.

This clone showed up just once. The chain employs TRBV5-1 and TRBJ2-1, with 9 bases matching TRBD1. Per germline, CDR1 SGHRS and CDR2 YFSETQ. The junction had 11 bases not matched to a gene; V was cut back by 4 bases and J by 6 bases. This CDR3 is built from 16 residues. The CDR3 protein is CASSIQPGQGGNEQFF. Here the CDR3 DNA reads TGCGCCAGCAGCATACAACCGGGACAGGGTGGCAATGAGCAGTTCTTC.

The CDR3 DNA sequence: TGTGCCAGCAGCGTAGCCTACACTTCCAGGGGGTGGAACACCGGGGAGCTGTTTTTT. Protein product: CASSVAYTSRGWNTGELFF. The rearrangement links TRBV9 to TRBJ2-2; 7 bases align to TRBD1. V lost 0 bases to trimming and J lost 1 base; unmatched junction nucleotides: 12. The CDR3 spans 19 residues. Germline V gene lookup returns CDR1 SGDLS and CDR2 YYNGEE.

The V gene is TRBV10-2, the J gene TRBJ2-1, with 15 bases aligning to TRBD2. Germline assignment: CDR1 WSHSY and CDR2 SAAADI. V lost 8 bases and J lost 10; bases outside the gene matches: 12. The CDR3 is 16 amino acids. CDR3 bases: TGCGCCAGCGCCTCGGGGACTAGCGGGAGGTTTTGGGAGCAGTTCTTC. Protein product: CASASGTSGRFWEQFF.

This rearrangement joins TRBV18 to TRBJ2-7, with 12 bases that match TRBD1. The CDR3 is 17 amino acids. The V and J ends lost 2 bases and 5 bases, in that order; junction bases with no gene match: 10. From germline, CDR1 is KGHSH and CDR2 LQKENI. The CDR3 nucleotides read TGTGCCAGCTCACCAGAATTTTACGGGACAGGGGGCCACGAGCAGTACTTC. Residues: CASSPEFYGTGGHEQYF. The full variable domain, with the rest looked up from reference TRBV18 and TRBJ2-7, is NAGVMQNPRHLVRRRGQEARLRCSPMKGHSHVYWYRQLPEEGLKFMVYLQKENIIDESGMPKERFSAEFPKEGPSILRIQQVVRGDSAAYFCASSPEFYGTGGHEQYFGPGTRLTVT.

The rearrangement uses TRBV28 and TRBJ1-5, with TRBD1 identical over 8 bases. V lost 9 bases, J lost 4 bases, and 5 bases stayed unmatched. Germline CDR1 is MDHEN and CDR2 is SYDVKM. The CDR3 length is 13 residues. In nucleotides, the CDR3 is TGTGCCAGTCGACAGGGGTGGAATCAGCCCCAGCATTTT. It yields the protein CASRQGWNQPQHF.

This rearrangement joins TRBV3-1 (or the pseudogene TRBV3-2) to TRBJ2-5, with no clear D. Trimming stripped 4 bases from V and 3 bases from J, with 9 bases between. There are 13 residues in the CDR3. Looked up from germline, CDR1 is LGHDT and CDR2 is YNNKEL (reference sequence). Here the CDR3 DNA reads TGTGCCAGCAGCCGAGGAGTAGAAGAGACCCAGTACTTC. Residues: CASSRGVEETQYF.

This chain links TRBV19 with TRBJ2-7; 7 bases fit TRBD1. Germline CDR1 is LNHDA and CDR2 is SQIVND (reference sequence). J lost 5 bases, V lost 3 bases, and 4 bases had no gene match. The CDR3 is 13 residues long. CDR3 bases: TGTGCCAGTAGTATGACAGGGTCCCACGAGCAGTACTTC. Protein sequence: CASSMTGSHEQYF.

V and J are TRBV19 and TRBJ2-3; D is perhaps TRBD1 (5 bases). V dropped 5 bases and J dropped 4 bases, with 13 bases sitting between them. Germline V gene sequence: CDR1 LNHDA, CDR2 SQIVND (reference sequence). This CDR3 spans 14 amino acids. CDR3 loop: CASSPLSGSDTQYF. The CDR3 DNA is TGTGCCAGTAGTCCTCTGTCAGGGTCAGATACGCAGTATTTT.